The clone carrying this TCR beta chain has just a few counts. No antigen is known for it. Measured with immunoSEQ multiplex PCR; TCRdb has only the in-frame clones, and not every one. The sample records tens of thousands of clones, around nine tenths being singletons. The data were taken from a study of OX40 agonist ivuxolimab in advanced cancers. General observations from the study: Some patients who did not respond also had low normalized T-cell clonal expansion. Clones of CD4+ and CD8+ blood T cells grew by week 6 at doses of 0.1 to 3.0 mg/kg.

This TCR was sampled from an adult with an advanced solid tumor such as melanoma, head and neck, liver or kidney cancer. The starting material was CD4+ or CD8+ T cells sorted from blood, obtained in a trial of the OX40 agonist ivuxolimab.

DNA for the CDR3: TGTGCCAGCAGTGTTCCGGCAAGGGGAAACATTCAGTACTTC. Residues: CASSVPARGNIQYF. This rearrangement joins TRBV25-1 to TRBJ2-4, with D possibly TRBD1 on 5 matching bases. CDR1 is MGHDK and CDR2 is SYGVNS in the germline V gene. The CDR3 runs 14 residues. Between the trimmed V and J ends, which lost 4 bases and 6 bases, there was a span of 13 bases.